The rows below give T cell receptor beta chains drawn from one sample of a study of cytomegalovirus exposure and HLA in healthy donors. Measured with immunoSEQ multiplex PCR; TCRdb has only the in-frame clones, and not every one. The sample consists of about 180,000 clones, 75% to 85% of them appearing once. Specimen: PBMCs. The receptors here all came from a man aged 18 to 30 in good health and CMV-seronegative. Both conserved end residues are part of each CDR3. Each record gives: V gene, D gene, J gene, clone size, CDR3 protein, CDR3 DNA. The D gene is left open where the match is weak. Clone size is given for some rows only: seen once, a few or many times, or a class if the clone is expanded.

v_gene: TRBV5-1
d_gene: TRBD2
j_gene: TRBJ2-1
abundance: -
CDR3aa: CASSLGAGGIHEQFF
CDR3nt: TGCGCCAGCAGCTTGGGTGCGGGGGGGATCCATGAGCAGTTCTTC

v_gene: TRBV4-3
d_gene: -
j_gene: TRBJ2-2
abundance: -
CDR3aa: CASSQVRGNTGELFF
CDR3nt: TGCGCCAGCAGCCAAGTAAGGGGAAACACCGGGGAGCTGTTTTTT

v_gene: TRBV18
d_gene: -
j_gene: TRBJ1-2
abundance: -
CDR3aa: CASSATGAPNYGYTF
CDR3nt: TGTGCCAGCTCAGCGACGGGAGCCCCTAACTATGGCTACACCTTC

v_gene: TRBV6-6
d_gene: TRBD2
j_gene: TRBJ2-7
abundance: once
CDR3aa: CASSYREGGYYEQYF
CDR3nt: TGTGCCAGCAGTTACAGGGAGGGAGGGTACTACGAGCAGTACTTC

v_gene: TRBV11-3
d_gene: -
j_gene: TRBJ1-1
abundance: -
CDR3aa: CASSFSWGKRGMDEAFF
CDR3nt: TGTGCCAGCAGCTTCTCGTGGGGGAAGCGGGGGATGGATGAGGCTTTCTTT

v_gene: TRBV10-3
d_gene: -
j_gene: TRBJ2-7
abundance: once
CDR3aa: CAISADSYEQYF
CDR3nt: TGTGCCATCAGTGCAGACTCCTACGAGCAGTACTTC

v_gene: TRBV7-8
d_gene: TRBD1
j_gene: TRBJ2-7
abundance: -
CDR3aa: CASSRRRDRAPYEQYF
CDR3nt: TGTGCCAGCAGCCGTCGCCGGGACAGGGCCCCCTACGAGCAGTACTTC

v_gene: TRBV10-1
d_gene: TRBD1
j_gene: TRBJ2-7
abundance: -
CDR3aa: CASSRPKQGHEQYF
CDR3nt: TGCGCCAGCAGCAGACCGAAACAGGGGCACGAGCAGTACTTC

v_gene: TRBV7-9
d_gene: -
j_gene: TRBJ2-1
abundance: -
CDR3aa: CASSLVSVRDEQFF
CDR3nt: TGTGCCAGCAGCTTAGTCTCGGTTCGGGATGAGCAGTTCTTC

v_gene: TRBV18
d_gene: TRBD1
j_gene: TRBJ1-1
abundance: -
CDR3aa: CASSPADRANTEAFF
CDR3nt: TGTGCCAGCTCACCGGCGGACAGGGCGAACACTGAAGCTTTCTTT

v_gene: TRBV19
d_gene: -
j_gene: TRBJ1-1
abundance: -
CDR3aa: CASSLIPGTEAFF
CDR3nt: TGTGCCAGTAGTCTAATCCCGGGCACTGAAGCTTTCTTT

v_gene: TRBV5-1
d_gene: TRBD2
j_gene: TRBJ2-1
abundance: -
CDR3aa: CASSLGLAGGRSSYNEQFF
CDR3nt: TGCGCCAGCAGCTTAGGACTAGCGGGAGGACGCAGCTCCTACAATGAGCAGTTCTTC

v_gene: TRBV6-6
d_gene: TRBD1
j_gene: TRBJ1-1
abundance: -
CDR3aa: CAITGGAVNTEAFF
CDR3nt: TGTGCCATTACAGGGGGCGCGGTGAACACTGAAGCTTTCTTT

v_gene: TRBV9
d_gene: TRBD1
j_gene: TRBJ2-2
abundance: -
CDR3aa: CASSVRGGQGSTGELFF
CDR3nt: TGTGCCAGCAGCGTTCGTGGGGGACAGGGGAGCACCGGGGAGCTGTTTTTT

v_gene: TRBV5-1
d_gene: TRBD1
j_gene: TRBJ2-2
abundance: -
CDR3aa: CASSPEGGAVTGELFF
CDR3nt: TGCGCCAGCAGCCCGGAAGGGGGCGCGGTGACCGGGGAGCTGTTTTTT

v_gene: TRBV6-1
d_gene: -
j_gene: TRBJ1-1
abundance: -
CDR3aa: CASAYRWTEAFF
CDR3nt: TGTGCCAGCGCGTACCGGTGGACTGAAGCTTTCTTT

v_gene: TRBV2
d_gene: TRBD1
j_gene: TRBJ2-2
abundance: -
CDR3aa: CASSVSGTGNTGELFF
CDR3nt: TGTGCCAGCAGTGTCTCCGGGACAGGGAACACCGGGGAGCTGTTTTTT

v_gene: TRBV27
d_gene: -
j_gene: TRBJ2-2
abundance: -
CDR3aa: CASSPTEGTELFF
CDR3nt: TGTGCCAGCAGTCCAACCGAAGGGACAGAGCTGTTTTTT

v_gene: TRBV6-6
d_gene: -
j_gene: TRBJ2-7
abundance: -
CDR3aa: CASSNQGSYEQYF
CDR3nt: TGTGCCAGCAGTAACCAGGGGTCCTACGAGCAGTACTTC

v_gene: TRBV7-9
d_gene: -
j_gene: TRBJ1-2
abundance: once
CDR3aa: CASSLVQINYGYTF
CDR3nt: TGTGCCAGCAGCTTAGTACAGATTAACTATGGCTACACCTTC

v_gene: TRBV27
d_gene: -
j_gene: TRBJ1-3
abundance: -
CDR3aa: CASSPLVSSGNTIYF
CDR3nt: TGTGCCAGCAGTCCGCTTGTGAGCTCTGGAAACACCATATATTTT

v_gene: TRBV6-5
d_gene: -
j_gene: TRBJ2-3
abundance: -
CDR3aa: CASSSTGLGTDTQYF
CDR3nt: TGTGCCAGCAGTTCGACGGGACTCGGGACAGATACGCAGTATTTT

v_gene: TRBV19
d_gene: -
j_gene: TRBJ1-2
abundance: -
CDR3aa: CASTYWQGRLYYGYTF
CDR3nt: TGTGCCAGTACCTATTGGCAGGGGCGCCTATACTATGGCTACACCTTC

v_gene: TRBV19
d_gene: TRBD2
j_gene: TRBJ2-5
abundance: -
CDR3aa: CASTRRAGEPETQYF
CDR3nt: TGTGCCAGTACCCGCCGGGCGGGAGAGCCAGAGACCCAGTACTTC

v_gene: TRBV5-6
d_gene: TRBD2
j_gene: TRBJ2-7
abundance: few
CDR3aa: CASSPGTSGPYEQYF
CDR3nt: TGTGCCAGCAGCCCAGGGACTAGCGGGCCCTACGAGCAGTACTTC

v_gene: TRBV18
d_gene: -
j_gene: TRBJ2-7
abundance: -
CDR3aa: CASSEGQLPSYEQYF
CDR3nt: TGTGCCAGCTCGGAGGGACAGCTCCCCTCCTACGAGCAGTACTTC

v_gene: TRBV15
d_gene: -
j_gene: TRBJ2-7
abundance: -
CDR3aa: CAISRDHRRYEQYF
CDR3nt: TGTGCCATCAGCAGAGATCACAGGCGCTACGAGCAGTACTTC

v_gene: TRBV7-8
d_gene: -
j_gene: TRBJ2-7
abundance: few
CDR3aa: CASTQASYEQYF
CDR3nt: TGTGCCAGCACCCAAGCATCCTACGAGCAGTACTTC

v_gene: TRBV29-1
d_gene: TRBD1
j_gene: TRBJ1-1
abundance: -
CDR3aa: CSVVGTGAMNTEAFF
CDR3nt: TGCAGCGTTGTGGGGACAGGAGCAATGAACACTGAAGCTTTCTTT

v_gene: TRBV14
d_gene: TRBD1
j_gene: TRBJ2-7
abundance: -
CDR3aa: CASSQGAPGQGAYEQYF
CDR3nt: TGTGCCAGCAGCCAAGGTGCCCCGGGACAGGGGGCCTACGAGCAGTACTTC

v_gene: TRBV25-1
d_gene: -
j_gene: TRBJ2-7
abundance: few
CDR3aa: CASIAPSYEQYF
CDR3nt: TGTGCCAGCATAGCTCCTTCCTACGAGCAGTACTTC

v_gene: TRBV5-6
d_gene: TRBD2
j_gene: TRBJ2-1
abundance: -
CDR3aa: CASSSRTSSSEQFF
CDR3nt: TGTGCCAGCAGCTCCCGGACTAGTTCCAGTGAGCAGTTCTTC

v_gene: TRBV7-2
d_gene: TRBD1
j_gene: TRBJ1-2
abundance: -
CDR3aa: CASSFISGQGDGYTF
CDR3nt: TGTGCCAGCAGCTTTATATCCGGACAGGGGGATGGCTACACCTTC

v_gene: TRBV11-3
d_gene: -
j_gene: TRBJ2-1
abundance: -
CDR3aa: CASSGGSEQFF
CDR3nt: TGTGCCAGCAGTGGGGGGAGTGAGCAGTTCTTC

v_gene: TRBV5-1
d_gene: TRBD1
j_gene: TRBJ1-2
abundance: -
CDR3aa: CASTADRVGYTF
CDR3nt: TGCGCCAGCACCGCCGACAGGGTCGGCTACACCTTC

v_gene: TRBV5-1
d_gene: TRBD1
j_gene: TRBJ1-2
abundance: few
CDR3aa: CASSLGTGSYGYTF
CDR3nt: TGCGCCAGCAGCTTGGGGACAGGGAGCTATGGCTACACCTTC

v_gene: TRBV7-9
d_gene: -
j_gene: TRBJ2-7
abundance: -
CDR3aa: CASSSSSRGLPYEQYF
CDR3nt: TGTGCCAGCAGCTCCTCAAGCCGGGGGTTGCCCTACGAGCAGTACTTC

v_gene: TRBV19
d_gene: -
j_gene: TRBJ1-5
abundance: -
CDR3aa: CASEIDLGQPQHF
CDR3nt: TGTGCCAGCGAAATAGACCTCGGGCAGCCCCAGCATTTT

v_gene: TRBV10-1
d_gene: TRBD2
j_gene: TRBJ2-1
abundance: -
CDR3aa: CASRRTSGGVGSYNEQFF
CDR3nt: TGCGCCAGCAGGAGGACTAGCGGGGGTGTTGGCTCCTACAATGAGCAGTTCTTC

v_gene: TRBV6-6
d_gene: TRBD1
j_gene: TRBJ1-2
abundance: -
CDR3aa: CASSSTDRGWFMGYTF
CDR3nt: TGTGCCAGCAGTTCCACGGACAGGGGTTGGTTTATGGGCTACACCTTC

v_gene: TRBV4-2
d_gene: -
j_gene: TRBJ2-5
abundance: -
CDR3aa: CASSQVVSGLQETQYF
CDR3nt: TGTGCCAGCAGCCAAGTGGTTAGCGGCTTACAAGAGACCCAGTACTTC

v_gene: TRBV2
d_gene: -
j_gene: TRBJ2-1
abundance: -
CDR3aa: CASSEGSPHGREQFF
CDR3nt: TGTGCCAGCAGCGAAGGGTCCCCCCACGGTCGGGAGCAGTTCTTC

v_gene: TRBV7-9
d_gene: -
j_gene: TRBJ1-4
abundance: -
CDR3aa: CSSSPGRRASEKLFF
CDR3nt: TGTTCCAGCAGCCCCGGGAGGAGGGCGAGTGAAAAACTGTTTTTT

v_gene: TRBV11-1
d_gene: TRBD1
j_gene: TRBJ1-2
abundance: -
CDR3aa: CASSQAGGGYTF
CDR3nt: TGTGCCAGCAGCCAAGCAGGGGGTGGCTACACCTTC

v_gene: TRBV6-5
d_gene: -
j_gene: TRBJ1-5
abundance: -
CDR3aa: CARTQGSNQPQHF
CDR3nt: TGTGCCCGTACACAGGGTAGCAATCAGCCCCAGCATTTT

v_gene: TRBV6-5
d_gene: TRBD1
j_gene: TRBJ1-2
abundance: -
CDR3aa: CASRRDSHYGYTF
CDR3nt: TGTGCCAGCAGGCGGGACAGCCACTATGGCTACACCTTC